This is a list of T cell receptor beta chains from one sample in a study of T cell responses to AZD1222 COVID-19 vaccine. TCRdb keeps only in-frame clones here, not all; method: immunoSEQ multiplex PCR. The data contain 80,000 to 90,000 clones, roughly 91% of them singletons. Source: peripheral blood, taken 28 days after the second AZD1222 dose. These receptors originate from an adult who received the AZD1222 COVID-19 vaccine. Both conserved end residues are part of each CDR3. The order of the fields is CDR3 DNA, CDR3 protein, V gene, J gene, clone size, D gene. D genes are given only for firm matches. Clone size is not always given. Where it is, it says once, few, many or a class for expanded clones.

CDR3nt: TGCGCCAGCAGCTTGGGACTAGCGGGAGCCCTGGATACGCAGTATTTT
CDR3aa: CASSLGLAGALDTQYF
v_gene: TRBV5-1
j_gene: TRBJ2-3
abundance: -
d_gene: TRBD2

CDR3nt: TGTGCCAGCAGCACCCTAGGTCAGCCCCAGCATTTT
CDR3aa: CASSTLGQPQHF
v_gene: TRBV5-6
j_gene: TRBJ1-5
abundance: -
d_gene: -

CDR3nt: TGTGCCAGTAGTCACCGGGGTGACAGGGTGGGAGCCCTTATGAAAAACATTCAGTACTTC
CDR3aa: CASSHRGDRVGALMKNIQYF
v_gene: TRBV19
j_gene: TRBJ2-4
abundance: -
d_gene: TRBD1

CDR3nt: TGTGCCATCAGTGACGGGGCGAACACTGAAGCTTTCTTT
CDR3aa: CAISDGANTEAFF
v_gene: TRBV10-3
j_gene: TRBJ1-1
abundance: -
d_gene: -

CDR3nt: TGTGCCAGCAGCTTAAAATTCTCTAACTATGGCTACACCTTC
CDR3aa: CASSLKFSNYGYTF
v_gene: TRBV27
j_gene: TRBJ1-2
abundance: -
d_gene: -

CDR3nt: TGTGCCACCAGCGCCCCCAGGGCTGAAGCTTTCTTT
CDR3aa: CATSAPRAEAFF
v_gene: TRBV15
j_gene: TRBJ1-1
abundance: few
d_gene: -

CDR3nt: TGTGCCAGCAGCCAGAAAGGGACGGCTGGTCAGCCCCAGCATTTT
CDR3aa: CASSQKGTAGQPQHF
v_gene: TRBV3-1/TRBV3-2
j_gene: TRBJ1-5
abundance: -
d_gene: -

CDR3nt: TGTGCCAGCAGGGCGGGGAATTCACCCCTCCACTTT
CDR3aa: CASRAGNSPLHF
v_gene: TRBV28
j_gene: TRBJ1-6
abundance: -
d_gene: -

CDR3nt: TGTGCCACCAGCAGAGATTCACCATCTAATGAAAAACTGTTTTTT
CDR3aa: CATSRDSPSNEKLFF
v_gene: TRBV15
j_gene: TRBJ1-4
abundance: -
d_gene: -

CDR3nt: TGTGCCAGCAGGGGGCTCAAACAGGGGGAGTACTTC
CDR3aa: CASRGLKQGEYF
v_gene: TRBV6-6
j_gene: TRBJ2-7
abundance: -
d_gene: TRBD1

CDR3nt: TGTGCCAGCTCTGGCGCGAACACTGAAGCTTTCTTT
CDR3aa: CASSGANTEAFF
v_gene: TRBV5-4
j_gene: TRBJ1-1
abundance: -
d_gene: -

CDR3nt: TGTGCCAGCTCACCAGGTGGAGGGACCACTGAAGCTTTCTTT
CDR3aa: CASSPGGGTTEAFF
v_gene: TRBV18
j_gene: TRBJ1-1
abundance: -
d_gene: -

CDR3nt: TGTGCCAGCAGCTTAGTATACCGGGACCAGGGGGGCTACACCTTC
CDR3aa: CASSLVYRDQGGYTF
v_gene: TRBV11-2
j_gene: TRBJ1-2
abundance: -
d_gene: -

CDR3nt: TGCGCCAGCAGCCAAGTAGTAAGGGCCAACTCTGGAAACACCATATATTTT
CDR3aa: CASSQVVRANSGNTIYF
v_gene: TRBV4-1
j_gene: TRBJ1-3
abundance: -
d_gene: -

CDR3nt: TGCGCCAGCAGCTTGGCCCCGGGACTAGAGGGAGATACGCAGTATTTT
CDR3aa: CASSLAPGLEGDTQYF
v_gene: TRBV5-1
j_gene: TRBJ2-3
abundance: -
d_gene: TRBD2

CDR3nt: TGTGCCAGCAGCTATTCTCCGGGGGGGCGTGGCACCGGGGAGCTGTTTTTT
CDR3aa: CASSYSPGGRGTGELFF
v_gene: TRBV7-3
j_gene: TRBJ2-2
abundance: -
d_gene: TRBD2

CDR3nt: TGTGCCAGCACCCAGTTAGAGACCCAGTACTTC
CDR3aa: CASTQLETQYF
v_gene: TRBV2
j_gene: TRBJ2-5
abundance: -
d_gene: -

CDR3nt: TGTGCCAGCAGCCTCCCCGGGACAGCTGAGACCTACGAGCAGTACTTC
CDR3aa: CASSLPGTAETYEQYF
v_gene: TRBV3-1/TRBV3-2
j_gene: TRBJ2-7
abundance: -
d_gene: TRBD1

CDR3nt: TGCGCCAGCAGCCGGACTAGCGGGGGGGCCTTGGAGACCCAGTACTTC
CDR3aa: CASSRTSGGALETQYF
v_gene: TRBV5-1
j_gene: TRBJ2-5
abundance: -
d_gene: TRBD2

CDR3nt: TGTGCCAGCAGTTTTAGCGGGGGGAAAGACGAGCAGTACTTC
CDR3aa: CASSFSGGKDEQYF
v_gene: TRBV27
j_gene: TRBJ2-7
abundance: -
d_gene: TRBD2

CDR3nt: TGTGCCAGCAGTTACTCAGGGGACAGGGGCTACAATGAGCAGTTCTTC
CDR3aa: CASSYSGDRGYNEQFF
v_gene: TRBV6-5
j_gene: TRBJ2-1
abundance: few
d_gene: TRBD1

CDR3nt: TGTGCCAGCATTTGTAGCGTGAGGGGCCCCTACAATGAGCAGTTCTTC
CDR3aa: CASICSVRGPYNEQFF
v_gene: TRBV2
j_gene: TRBJ2-1
abundance: -
d_gene: -

CDR3nt: TGTGCCAGCAGTGCCGGGACAGGGACGAATTCACCCCTCCACTTT
CDR3aa: CASSAGTGTNSPLHF
v_gene: TRBV25-1
j_gene: TRBJ1-6
abundance: -
d_gene: TRBD1

CDR3nt: TGCGCCAGCAGCTCTCAGGGGATTACCGGGGAGCTGTTTTTT
CDR3aa: CASSSQGITGELFF
v_gene: TRBV5-1
j_gene: TRBJ2-2
abundance: once
d_gene: -

CDR3nt: TGTGCCAGCAGTCCGCAGGGGCTAGAGACCCAGTACTTC
CDR3aa: CASSPQGLETQYF
v_gene: TRBV12-3/TRBV12-4
j_gene: TRBJ2-5
abundance: -
d_gene: -

CDR3nt: TGTGCCAGCAGCCGGGACATGACTAACTATGGCTACACCTTC
CDR3aa: CASSRDMTNYGYTF
v_gene: TRBV5-5
j_gene: TRBJ1-2
abundance: -
d_gene: -

CDR3nt: TGTGCCGGCAAATTCGGGGCGAGCAATCAGCCCCAGCATTTT
CDR3aa: CAGKFGASNQPQHF
v_gene: TRBV30
j_gene: TRBJ1-5
abundance: -
d_gene: -

CDR3nt: TGTGCCAGTAACTCGCCAGCGGGAGGGAACACTGAAGCTTTCTTT
CDR3aa: CASNSPAGGNTEAFF
v_gene: TRBV19
j_gene: TRBJ1-1
abundance: -
d_gene: -

CDR3nt: TGTGCCAGTAGTATAGGCGGGGGGTCCCGTTTAAGCTCCTACGAGCAGTACTTC
CDR3aa: CASSIGGGSRLSSYEQYF
v_gene: TRBV19
j_gene: TRBJ2-7
abundance: -
d_gene: TRBD2

CDR3nt: TGTGCCAGCAGTGATACTAGCGGGGGGCCCCACGAGCAGTACTTC
CDR3aa: CASSDTSGGPHEQYF
v_gene: TRBV6-1
j_gene: TRBJ2-7
abundance: -
d_gene: TRBD2

CDR3nt: TGTGCCAGCAGCCAGGGGACAGGGGTTAATGAAAAACTGTTTTTT
CDR3aa: CASSQGTGVNEKLFF
v_gene: TRBV3-1/TRBV3-2
j_gene: TRBJ1-4
abundance: -
d_gene: TRBD1

CDR3nt: TGTGCCAGCTCACCGGGACTAGGAGGGGGGAATGAGCAGTTCTTC
CDR3aa: CASSPGLGGGNEQFF
v_gene: TRBV18
j_gene: TRBJ2-1
abundance: -
d_gene: TRBD2